Following are 17 T cell receptor beta chains from one sample sequenced in a study of T cell repertoires in cytomegalovirus infection. TCRdb used MiXCR to reprocess the reads, holding one entry per CDR3 protein. The sample holds some 900,000 distinct CDR3 sequences; approximately 30% are singletons and the top ten take around 12%. Antigens of these TCRs are unknown. Sequenced here: cultured CD8+ T cells from PBMCs, sampled from culture after CMV antigen stimulation. The receptors were sampled from a human donor in good health (CMV status not recorded). Some clones in this sample may be carry-over from other donors' samples.

This chain joins TRBV27 and TRBJ2-1; TRBD2 matches at 8 bases. Germline loops: CDR1 MNHEY, CDR2 SMNVEV (reference sequence). The ends lost 4 bases at V and 9 bases at J; junction bases unmatched: 2. This CDR3 spans 12 amino acids. This chain's CDR3 is CASSSGGLEQFF. The CDR3 region has the DNA TGTGCCAGCAGTTCGGGGGGGCTTGAGCAGTTCTTC.

The rearrangement uses TRBV10-1 and TRBJ2-1, with a tentative D call TRBD2 (6 bases). Germline assignment: CDR1 WNHNN and CDR2 SYGVQD (reference sequence). The CDR3 has 13 amino acids. The V gene lost 3 bases and the J gene lost 6 bases, with 9 bases spanning the gap. This CDR3 is CASSEVTSNEQFF. The DNA of the CDR3 is TGCGCCAGCAGTGAAGTGACTAGCAATGAGCAGTTCTTC.

The genes are TRBV6-2 or TRBV6-3 and TRBJ1-5, with D uncertain. V was cut by 0 bases and J by 5 bases, with 11 bases left in between. Germline-derived CDR1 and CDR2 are MNHEY and SVGEGT. The CDR3 extends over 15 amino acids. CDR3 sequence (DNA): TGTGCCAGCAGTTACTCGAGAGAGAGCGATCAGCCCCAGCATTTT. Protein product: CASSYSRESDQPQHF.

This clonotype was picked up many times. CDR3 in DNA: TGTGCCAGCAGCTTATCGGATCTCTCCTACAATGAGCAGTTCTTC. Translation gives CASSLSDLSYNEQFF. The chain has TRBV7-6 and TRBJ2-1; D gene uncertain. CDR1 and CDR2 (germline): SGHVS, FNYEAQ. Trimming cost V 2 bases and J 0 bases, with 8 bases left between them. The CDR3 loop spans 15 amino acids.

This clonotype has a handful of counts. The chain employs TRBV27 and TRBJ2-5; no reliable D call. Deletions cut 3 bases from V and 0 bases from J, with 5 bases between. This CDR3 is built from 13 residues. The germline gives CDR1 MNHEY, CDR2 SMNVEV (reference sequence). The CDR3 DNA follows: TGTGCCAGCAGTTTTCTGGACCAAGAGACCCAGTACTTC. Protein: CASSFLDQETQYF.

The CDR3, as DNA: TGTGCCAGCAGTTACTCAAAAGGCGGGACGGAAAGCACAGATACGCAGTATTTT. It codes for CASSYSKGGTESTDTQYF. The V and J genes are TRBV6-5 and TRBJ2-3, with D possibly matching TRBD2 (6 bases). The CDR3 has 18 amino acids. CDR1 MNHEY and CDR2 SVGAGI come from the germline V gene. Between the trimmed V and J ends, which lost 0 bases and 0 bases, there was a span of 16 bases.

This chain links TRBV5-1 with TRBJ1-4; TRBD1 agrees at 7 bases. Germline-derived CDR1 and CDR2 are SGHRS and YFSETQ. V shed 3 bases, J shed 7 bases, and the junction held 9 bases outside the gene matches. This CDR3 has 15 amino acids. The CDR3 reads CASSYDSPGGEKLFF. The CDR3 DNA is TGCGCCAGCAGCTACGACAGTCCAGGGGGTGAAAAACTGTTTTTT.

The V call is TRBV7-6, the J call TRBJ1-4; weak D call: TRBD1 (5 bases). CDR3 length: 15 amino acids. Germline V gives CDR1 SGHVS, CDR2 FNYEAQ. Trimming left V 11 bases short and J 3 bases short, with 19 bases between. The DNA for the CDR3 is TGTGCCCTCACGCCCCGGGGCGGGTCTAATGAAAAACTGTTTTTT. The encoded protein is CALTPRGGSNEKLFF.

The V call is TRBV6-2 or TRBV6-3, the J call TRBJ2-5, with 9 bases fitting TRBD1. The V gene end was trimmed by 3 bases and the J gene end by 6 bases; junction bases not matched to a gene: 5. The V gene's germline CDR1 is MNHEY and CDR2 SVGEGT. The CDR3 length is 14 residues. In nucleotides, the CDR3 is TGTGCCAGCAGTTATTTGGACAGGGGAAAGACCCAGTACTTC. Translation: CASSYLDRGKTQYF.

This clonotype was seen more than once but under ten times. The chain uses TRBV14 and TRBJ2-1; unclear D gene. Germline lookup yields CDR1 SGHDN and CDR2 FVKESK. CDR3 length equals 13 residues. Between the trimmed V and J ends, which lost 1 base and 5 bases, there was a span of 6 bases. The CDR3 loop reads CASSQVQNNEQFF. DNA for the CDR3: TGTGCCAGCAGCCAAGTACAGAACAATGAGCAGTTCTTC.

The chain has TRBV7-9 and TRBJ2-7, with 9 bases that match TRBD1. This CDR3 region has 15 residues. Germline values: CDR1 SEHNR, CDR2 FQNEAQ (reference sequence). The trim removed 4 bases at V and 4 bases at J, leaving 8 bases unmatched. The CDR3, as DNA: TGTGCCAGCAGCTCCTATAGGACAGGGGTATACGAGCAGTACTTC. It encodes CASSSYRTGVYEQYF.

V gene TRBV6-2 or TRBV6-3 combines with J gene TRBJ2-7; 8 nucleotides match TRBD1. The germline gives CDR1 MNHEY, CDR2 SVGEGT. The CDR3 length is 16 residues. CDR3 sequence reads: CANSSTLPGTGYEQYV. As DNA, the CDR3 is TGTGCCAACAGTTCCACCCTCCCCGGGACAGGTTACGAGCAGTACGTC.

The chain employs TRBV9 and TRBJ1-3, with D possibly being TRBD1 (6 bases). Trimming took 5 bases from V and 3 from J, leaving 15 bases between them. Germline CDR1 is SGDLS and CDR2 is YYNGEE. The CDR3 has 15 amino acids. The CDR3 loop reads CASSLQGSIGNTIYF. In DNA, the CDR3 is TGTGCCAGCAGTCTCCAGGGGAGTATTGGAAACACCATATATTTT.

The gene calls are TRBV7-6 and TRBJ2-2; 8 bases agree with TRBD2. Per germline, CDR1 SGHVS and CDR2 FNYEAQ. The CDR3 length is 18 residues. With 1 base clipped from V and 0 bases from J, the junction kept 7 bases outside the gene matches. The CDR3 coding sequence is TGTGCCAGCAGCTTAGTGGAACTAGCGGTCGCGAACACCGGGGAGCTGTTTTTT. Encoded protein: CASSLVELAVANTGELFF.

This clonotype was seen at least ten times. The chain has TRBV6-2 or TRBV6-3 and TRBJ2-5; 10 bases map to TRBD1. CDR1 and CDR2 (germline): MNHEY, SVGEGT. V was clipped by 7 bases and J by 5 bases; unmatched bases: 7. This CDR3 has 14 residues. CDR3: CASKSGQGLETQYF. The CDR3 nucleotides are TGTGCCAGCAAGTCGGGACAGGGGTTGGAGACCCAGTACTTC.

This clonotype was seen a few times. This rearrangement joins TRBV19 to TRBJ2-1, with D uncertain. The CDR3 contains 12 residues. Germline V CDR1 and CDR2: LNHDA, SQIVND (reference sequence). V gave up 8 bases and J gave up 7 bases, with 12 bases separating them. The CDR3 here is CASQHGVNEQFF. DNA of the CDR3: TGTGCCAGTCAGCATGGAGTGAATGAGCAGTTCTTC.

Concerning this clonotype itself: Given a much more abundant clone one base away, this may be a read error. The chain is built from TRBV7-6 and TRBJ2-5; TRBD2 agrees at 11 bases. The CDR3 loop spans 14 amino acids. Per germline, CDR1 SGHVS and CDR2 FNYEAQ. CDR3 in amino acids: CVSSLAGGPETQYF. Written as DNA, the CDR3 is TGTGTCAGCAGCTTAGCGGGGGGGCCGGAGACCCAGTACTTC.